These 25 T cell receptor beta chains came from one sample sequenced in a study of molecular identifiers for immune sequencing clone quantification. Each CDR3 protein gets one entry after TCRdb re-called the PCR reads with MiXCR. The table shows roughly 100,000 distinct CDR3 sequences, with 30% to 35% occurring only once. The specimen sequenced was naive CD8+ T cells from blood, with Jurkat cell RNA spiked in. Subset here: FACS-sorted CD8+CD4-CCR7+CD45RA+ naive T cells. These receptors were taken from a human donor in good health. Some libraries in this study had Jurkat cell RNA spiked in.

The rearrangement uses TRBV13 and TRBJ2-7, with 7 positions matching TRBD1. Unmatched junction bases numbered 15, after V lost 5 bases and J lost 5 bases. Germline CDR1 PRHDT, CDR2 FYEKMQ (reference sequence). This CDR3 contains 16 residues. The CDR3: CASSQLKRTGLNEQYF. DNA of the CDR3: TGTGCCAGCAGCCAACTAAAACGGACAGGTCTGAACGAGCAGTACTTC.

Points on this clonotype: Given a much more abundant clone one base away, this may be a read error. This chain links TRBV7-9 with TRBJ1-5, with unresolved D. V lost 4 bases to trimming and J lost 8 bases, with 12 bases between them. Germline CDR1 SEHNR, CDR2 FQNEAQ (reference sequence). The CDR3 sequence is 13 residues long. The DNA of the CDR3 is TGTGCCAGCAGCTCAGTGGGGAGGGAGCCCCAGCATTTT. Its translation: CASSSVGREPQHF.

In its sample, this clonotype was seen a few times. The V and J genes are TRBV20-1 and TRBJ1-5; D is unclear. Per germline, CDR1 DFQATT and CDR2 SNEGSKA (reference sequence). V lost 2 bases and J 2 bases, leaving 13 bases between the germline ends. The CDR3 loop spans 15 amino acids. CDR3 nucleotide sequence: TGCAGTGCTAGATCCTCTGGGGTTGGCAATCAGCCCCAGCATTTT. Its protein product is CSARSSGVGNQPQHF.

This clonotype was counted a few times. This chain links TRBV4-3 with TRBJ1-4, with TRBD1 identical over 9 bases. In germline, CDR1 is LGHNA, CDR2 YSLEER. This CDR3 is built from 16 residues. V dropped 1 base and J dropped 5; count of bases not matched to a gene: 5. The CDR3 bases are TGCGCCAGCAGCCAAGTCGAGACAGGGGGGAATGAAAAACTGTTTTTT. Translation: CASSQVETGGNEKLFF.

At least ten counts were recorded for this clonotype. The chain recombines TRBV28 with TRBJ2-3; D might be TRBD1 or TRBD2, each matching 5 bases. V lost 5 bases and J lost 4, with 16 bases in between. Germline CDR1 is MDHEN and CDR2 is SYDVKM. The CDR3 has 15 residues. CDR3 DNA: TGTGCCAGCAGTCCTCGGGGCTCTCAAGCAGATACGCAGTATTTT. Translating it yields CASSPRGSQADTQYF.

V is TRBV5-6 and J is TRBJ2-5; D is unresolved. Between the trimmed V and J ends, which lost 1 base and 5 bases, there was a span of 9 bases. Germline CDR1 SGHDT, CDR2 YYEEEE. The CDR3 covers 13 residues. CDR3 bases: TGTGCCAGCAGCTTGCTCAGTTGGGAGACCCAGTACTTC. Amino acid sequence: CASSLLSWETQYF. Full variable domain (outside the CDR3, taken from reference TRBV5-6 and TRBJ2-5): DAGVTQSPTHLIKTRGQQVTLRCSPKSGHDTVSWYQQALGQGPQFIFQYYEEEERQRGNFPDRFSGHQFPNYSSELNVNALLLGDSALYLCASSLLSWETQYFGPGTRLLVL.

This clonotype was counted a few times. V and J are TRBV7-2 and TRBJ2-7; 8 nucleotides agree with TRBD2. V lost 0 bases and J lost 2; bases outside the gene matches: 6. The CDR3 sequence is 16 residues long. Looked up from germline, CDR1 is SGHTA and CDR2 is FQGNSA. Here the CDR3 DNA reads TGTGCCAGCAGCTTAGCCCCTTTGACTAGCGCCTACGAGCAGTACTTC. Amino acids: CASSLAPLTSAYEQYF.

This clonotype was seen a few times. The rearrangement links TRBV6-2 or TRBV6-3 to TRBJ1-1, with D perhaps matching TRBD1 (6 bases). CDR1 and CDR2 from the germline V gene are MNHEY and SVGEGT. This CDR3 is 13 amino acids long. The germline V and J ends were trimmed by 8 bases and 1 base, with 11 bases remaining between them. The DNA of the CDR3 is TGTGCCAGCCTGGGACAACAGAACACTGAAGCTTTCTTT. Protein: CASLGQQNTEAFF.

The CDR3 sequence: CASSPVGGRTLYNEQFF. The CDR3, as DNA: TGTGCCAGCAGCCCGGTGGGCGGGAGGACCCTATACAATGAGCAGTTCTTC. The chain joins TRBV7-2 to TRBJ2-1, with 8 bases fitting TRBD2. The germline V gene has CDR1 SGHTA and CDR2 FQGNSA. The CDR3 contains 17 residues. Losses at the gene ends were 5 bases for V and 4 bases for J; bases not matched to a gene: 13.

This clonotype was counted only a few times. The chain carries TRBV12-3 or TRBV12-4 and TRBJ2-7, with TRBD1 matching 8 bases. V shed 3 bases and J 2 bases; nucleotides not matched to a gene: 9. The CDR3 is made up of 16 amino acids. In DNA, the CDR3 is TGTGCCAGCAGTTTGCCAGACAGGGGTCGCCCCTACGAGCAGTACTTC. This gives the protein CASSLPDRGRPYEQYF.

The chain has TRBV4-1 and TRBJ2-1; TRBD2 might be the D (5 bases). The germline gives CDR1 MGHRA, CDR2 YSYEKL. The CDR3 contains 16 residues. Trimming left V 3 bases short and J 0 bases short, with 12 bases between. In nucleotides, the CDR3 is TGCGCCAGCAGCCACAATAGCGCAAGCTCCTACAATGAGCAGTTCTTC. Encoded protein: CASSHNSASSYNEQFF.

This clonotype was seen only a few times. The CDR3 nucleotides are TGTGCCAGCAGCGTAAGCACCGCGGATACGCAGTATTTT. Its translation is CASSVSTADTQYF. The chain is built from TRBV9 and TRBJ2-3; D is uncertain. The CDR3 is 13 amino acids. Trimming took 1 base from V and 6 from J, leaving 9 bases between them. Germline assignment: CDR1 SGDLS and CDR2 YYNGEE.

This clonotype was counted at least ten times. J is TRBJ2-3 and V is TRBV6-5; 10 bases are shared with TRBD2. J gave up 5 bases and V 6 bases, and 11 bases lay outside the gene matches. The CDR3 runs 16 residues. Per germline, CDR1 MNHEY and CDR2 SVGAGI. Here the CDR3 reads CASRAIELAGVDTQYF. CDR3 DNA: TGTGCCAGCAGGGCTATTGAGCTAGCGGGAGTAGATACGCAGTATTTT.

This clonotype turned up a few times. The J gene is TRBJ2-3, the V gene TRBV3-1, with a weak D call TRBD2 (5 bases). The germline V gene has CDR1 LGHDT and CDR2 YNNKEL (reference sequence). The V gene lost 4 bases and the J gene lost 3 bases, with 20 bases spanning the gap. This CDR3 has 17 residues. CDR3 nucleotides: TGTGCCAGCAGCCGACCCCCCCCCCTGGGAGTGACAGATACGCAGTATTTT. Translated, it gives CASSRPPPLGVTDTQYF.

This clonotype was detected ten times or more. This chain connects TRBV24-1 to TRBJ1-1, with TRBD1 as a possible D gene (5 bases). From germline, CDR1 is KGHDR and CDR2 SFDVKD. Between the trimmed V and J ends, which lost 7 bases and 0 bases, there was a span of 8 bases. The CDR3 is 13 amino acids. CDR3 sequence reads: CATRQGMNTEAFF. CDR3 in DNA: TGTGCCACCAGGCAGGGCATGAACACTGAAGCTTTCTTT.

A word on this clonotype: One end of the junction fails to match germline, which may point to a read error. The chain combines TRBV29-1 with TRBJ2-2, with a possible D match to TRBD2 (5 bases). Germline assignment: CDR1 SQVTM and CDR2 ANQGSEA. The CDR3 is made up of 12 amino acids. The CDR3 protein is CSVPLYTGELYF. CDR3 nucleotide sequence: TGCAGCGTGCCTCTATACACCGGGGAGTTGTATTTT.

There are a few counts of this clonotype. J is TRBJ2-7 and V is TRBV11-2; D perhaps matches TRBD1 (6 bases). The CDR3 has 13 amino acids. V lost 5 bases and J 3 bases, leaving 11 bases between the germline ends. CDR1 and CDR2 (germline): SGHAT, FQNNGV. The CDR3 region has the DNA TGTGCCAGCAGCCAGGGGCAGAGCTACGAGCAGTACTTC. The encoded protein is CASSQGQSYEQYF.

The chain uses TRBV20-1 and TRBJ2-5; 8 positions match TRBD2. From germline, CDR1 is DFQATT and CDR2 SNEGSKA (reference sequence). This CDR3 region has 14 residues. The V segment lost 5 bases and the J segment 5 bases; nucleotides outside the gene matches: 10. The CDR3 sequence: CSALKRESRETQYF. In DNA, the CDR3 is TGCAGTGCTCTGAAGCGGGAGTCACGGGAGACCCAGTACTTC.

This chain joins TRBV5-1 and TRBJ1-3, with 7 bases matching TRBD1. Trimming removed 5 bases from V and 0 bases from J; junction bases left unmatched: 5. Looked up from germline, CDR1 is SGHRS and CDR2 is YFSETQ. The CDR3 sequence is 15 residues long. The CDR3 protein is CASRLGTASGNTIYF. The DNA for the CDR3 is TGCGCCAGCAGGTTAGGGACAGCCTCTGGAAACACCATATATTTT.

This clonotype was recorded once. The CDR3 end shows no conserved phenylalanine or tryptophan, and so a read error is likely. No DNA is shown, since the ends of the CDR3 on it are uncertain; the CDR3 is the one TCRdb lists. The V and J genes are TRBV4-2 and TRBJ2-2; the DNA was not used to check the table's D call, TRBD2. Germline loops: CDR1 LGHNA, CDR2 YNFKEQ. The CDR3 numbers 14 amino acids, ends counted. CDR3 amino acids: CASTSGRATGELIC.

This sequence joins TRBV27 and TRBJ2-2, with TRBD2 identical over 7 bases. There are 14 residues in the CDR3. The germline gives CDR1 MNHEY, CDR2 SMNVEV (reference sequence). Losses at the gene ends were 5 bases for V and 1 base for J; bases not matched to a gene: 1. The CDR3 is CASSSGKNTGELFF. CDR3 DNA: TGTGCCAGCAGTAGCGGGAAGAACACCGGGGAGCTGTTTTTT.

J is TRBJ1-2 and V is TRBV14; D might be TRBD1 (5 bases). The V and J ends lost 0 bases and 8 bases respectively, with 13 bases between them. The CDR3 totals 14 residues. Germline V gene lookup returns CDR1 SGHDN and CDR2 FVKESK. CDR3 protein: CASSQEHRQRGYTF. CDR3 DNA: TGTGCCAGCAGCCAAGAGCACAGGCAGAGGGGCTACACCTTC.

The rearrangement links TRBV27 to TRBJ1-4, with unresolved D. V was clipped by 2 bases and J by 7 bases, with 11 bases between them. CDR1 and CDR2 (germline): MNHEY, SMNVEV (reference sequence). This CDR3 spans 14 amino acids. The DNA of the CDR3 is TGTGCCAGCAGTTTAATAGGGCGGCCTGAAAAACTGTTTTTT. Encoded protein: CASSLIGRPEKLFF.

The V gene is TRBV28, the J gene TRBJ2-3; D is unclear. Germline V gives CDR1 MDHEN, CDR2 SYDVKM. The CDR3 is 12 amino acids. V lost 0 bases and J lost 6, with 4 bases in between. CDR3 sequence reads: CASSLWLDTQYF. CDR3 nucleotides: TGTGCCAGCAGTTTATGGTTGGATACGCAGTATTTT.

V usage is TRBV7-2 and J usage is TRBJ2-7; 11 positions agree with TRBD2. The CDR3 has 14 residues. Germline CDR1 and CDR2: SGHTA and FQGNSA. V was clipped by 8 bases and J by 5 bases; unmatched bases: 8. CDR3 residues: CASRPGTSGDEQYF. DNA for the CDR3: TGTGCCAGCCGGCCCGGGACTAGCGGTGACGAGCAGTACTTC.